This entry features one T cell receptor (beta chain) sequence. This clone was seen more than once but under ten times. It has no known antigen specificity. Per-nucleotide qualities are absent, and no much larger clonotype sits a single base away. The source of the sample is a study of T cell responses to AZD1222 COVID-19 vaccine (dated by TCRdb to about 2021). Context from the whole study: TCR sequencing covered approximately 230 trial participants: about 210 given two doses of AZD1222 and 26 given two doses of MenACWY control vaccine. Trial participants were enrolled by age into 18-55, 56-69 and 70-plus year subgroups, with around 150, 28 and 57 TCR-sequenced participants respectively.

Interpreted using the paper, the time point label stands for: sample from adult after SARS-CoV-2 infection, after symptom onset. A couple of convalescent COVID-19 patients, sampled after symptom onset from adults with prior SARS-CoV-2 infection, were also TCR-sequenced for comparison. What the work shows at the level of the full study, not this receptor alone: Reportedly, close to half of the unique spike-specific TCRs recognized epitopes lying outside the regions that are mutated in the B.1.351 and B.1.1.7 variants. Because no day 14 peak-response samples were available, the repertoires could be characterized only after the peak T cell response. Only a handful of AZD1222 recipients were SARS-CoV-2 seropositive at baseline, limiting conclusions about previously exposed vaccinees. The vaccine-associated CD4 TCRs covered the entire spike protein, and the dominant responses fell in regions 160-218 and 743-854. In the small 56-69-year group, the increase in depth fell short of significance, most likely because of low power. Most participants were white British and females outnumbered males, and the authors suggested that clonal diversity may have been underestimated. After two AZD1222 doses, both the breadth and the depth of spike-specific TCRs were significantly higher than at day 0 and than in MenACWY recipients.

The CDR3 runs 14 amino acids, cysteine and phenylalanine included. Just CDR3 DNA is preserved here, 42 bases in frame from base 1. As encoded in the germline V gene, CDR1 is SGHTA while CDR2 is FQGNSA. V loses 1 base, J loses 4 bases, and the germline ends lie 11 bases apart. The CDR3 regions of human TCRbeta chains were analyzed by immunosequencing. Turning to the authors' computational methods: Repertoire TCRs were checked for matches against a reference library of SARS-CoV-2-specific TCRs that had been generated using the MIRA antigen-specificity platform. Breadth was defined as the fraction of unique TCRs that were SARS-CoV-2-associated, and depth was defined as the fraction of total T cells that were SARS-CoV-2-associated. Each spike-specific TCR was assigned to its reactive spike region and to a CD4 or CD8 class using the MIRA data. Log10-transformed breadth and depth values were compared by one-way ANOVA with Sidak's multiple comparisons tests. TCRdb mirrors the immuneACCESS table, restricted to in-frame sequences. Some clones are absent from its copies; in checked studies, under half trace to an unresolved V gene, and the reason for the others is unknown. D and trimming come from the DNA, and the V and J calls and clone size come from that table. The sample table shows about 150,000 clones, and 80% to 90% are seen once. Over 6% of the sample lies in the top ten.

The clonotype comes from an adult who had recovered from COVID-19. Rearrangement joined TRBV7-2 to TRBJ2-7, with the D gene not clear enough to name. Material: peripheral blood, obtained after recovery from COVID-19. The bases read TGTGCCAGCAGCTTAGTAGGAAAAGGGTACGAGCAGTACTTC. This is translated as CASSLVGKGYEQYF.